What follows describes a single T cell receptor beta chain. Its target is not known. This record comes from a study of response to subunit inactivated influenza vaccine. General study results and limits: That few new T cells are recruited by each seasonal influenza vaccination was the authors' suggestion.

TCRdb used MiXCR to reprocess the RT-PCR reads, holding one entry per CDR3 protein. The table records about 170,000 distinct CDR3 sequences, about 10% of them present only once. V gave up 1 base and J gave up 3 bases; unmatched junction bases: 6. Germline V CDR1 and CDR2: PRHDT, FYEKMQ (reference sequence). CDR3 length equals 15 residues. The clonotype originates from a man between 50 and 75 years old who received an inactivated influenza vaccine. The source material was CD8+ T cells sorted from PBMCs, sampled about 24 months after vaccination. V gene TRBV13 combines with J gene TRBJ2-7; TRBD2 aligns across 7 bases. The CDR3: CASSLVSSGYYEQYF. The CDR3 region has the DNA TGTGCCAGCAGCTTAGTTTCTAGCGGTTACTACGAGCAGTACTTC.